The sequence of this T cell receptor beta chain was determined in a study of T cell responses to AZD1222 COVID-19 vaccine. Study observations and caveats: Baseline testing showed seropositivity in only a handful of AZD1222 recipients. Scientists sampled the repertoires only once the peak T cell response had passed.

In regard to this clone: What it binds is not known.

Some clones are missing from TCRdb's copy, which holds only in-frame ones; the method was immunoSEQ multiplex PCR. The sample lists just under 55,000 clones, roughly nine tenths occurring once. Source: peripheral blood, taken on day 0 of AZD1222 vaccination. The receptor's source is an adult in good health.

In DNA, the CDR3 is TGTGCCAGCTCACCAGGGACAGGGTCCTACGAGCAGTACTTC. This gives the protein CASSPGTGSYEQYF. The J gene is TRBJ2-7, the V gene TRBV18, with 9 nucleotides matching TRBD1. The CDR3 contains 14 residues. The germline gives CDR1 KGHSH, CDR2 LQKENI. V shed 2 bases, J shed 1 base, and the junction held 0 bases outside the gene matches. The full variable domain, completed using reference TRBV18 and TRBJ2-7, is NAGVMQNPRHLVRRRGQEARLRCSPMKGHSHVYWYRQLPEEGLKFMVYLQKENIIDESGMPKERFSAEFPKEGPSILRIQQVVRGDSAAYFCASSPGTGSYEQYFGPGTRLTVT.